Below are 10 T cell receptor beta chains sequenced from a single sample in a study of shared clonotypes between healthy human individuals. Measured with immunoSEQ multiplex PCR; TCRdb has only the in-frame clones, and not every one. The table includes 1,100,000 or so clones, approximately 78% detected once. The material sequenced was memory CD4+ T cells from PBMCs. Specified subset: CD45RA-negative fraction. The origin of the receptors is a man aged 18 to 35 in good health. Some clones in this sample may be carry-over from other donors' samples.

This rearrangement joins TRBV30 to TRBJ1-3, with D maybe TRBD1 (6 bases). The length of the CDR3 is 15 residues. Trimming took off 5 bases at V and 3 bases at J, with 17 bases between the two ends. Per the germline V gene, CDR1 is GTSNPN and CDR2 is SVGIG (reference sequence). In DNA, the CDR3 is TGTGCCTGGGCCCTAGGAGGAGGGGGTGGAAACACCATATATTTT. It codes for CAWALGGGGGNTIYF.

The chain couples TRBV10-3 to TRBJ2-5, with D possibly matching TRBD2 (5 bases). This CDR3 region has 13 residues. The V end lost 6 bases, the J end lost 1 base, and 9 bases lay between the germline ends. Germline CDR1 ENHRY, CDR2 SYGVKD. CDR3 bases: TGTGCCATCAGGGAAGAGGGCCAAGAGACCCAGTACTTC. It encodes CAIREEGQETQYF.

The chain carries TRBV7-2 and TRBJ1-5; 8 positions agree with TRBD1. Germline V gene sequence: CDR1 SGHTA, CDR2 FQGNSA. The CDR3 has 16 amino acids. V shed 6 bases, J shed 5 bases, and the junction held 12 bases outside the gene matches. CDR3 region: CASSPPHGTGHQPQHF. The CDR3 DNA sequence: TGTGCCAGCAGTCCCCCGCACGGGACAGGTCATCAGCCCCAGCATTTT.

The rearrangement links TRBV15 to TRBJ2-2; D is possibly TRBD1 (6 bases). The CDR3 is 16 amino acids. CDR1 and CDR2 from the germline V gene are LNHNV and YYDKDF (reference sequence). Trimming took off 1 base at V and 4 bases at J, with 13 bases between the two ends. CDR3: CATSRVRPGVTGELFF. In DNA form, the CDR3 reads TGTGCCACCAGCAGAGTGCGGCCAGGGGTCACCGGGGAGCTGTTTTTT. The full variable domain, with the rest looked up from reference TRBV15 and TRBJ2-2, is DAMVIQNPRYQVTQFGKPVTLSCSQTLNHNVMYWYQQKSSQAPKLLFHYYDKDFNNEADTPDNFQSRRPNTSFCFLDIRSPGLGDTAMYLCATSRVRPGVTGELFFGEGSRLTVL.

This chain connects TRBV2 to TRBJ2-7, with TRBD2 matching over 12 bases. The CDR3 totals 14 residues. Trimming at V came to 4 bases and at J to 6 bases, leaving 4 bases not matched to a gene. Germline CDR1 reads SNHLY; CDR2 reads FYNNEI. This CDR3 reads CASSVLLAGGEQYF. The CDR3 DNA sequence: TGTGCCAGCAGTGTGCTACTAGCGGGAGGCGAGCAGTACTTC.

The V and J genes are TRBV4-2 and TRBJ2-7; 14 positions agree with TRBD2. The CDR3 runs 16 residues. V lost 1 base to trimming and J lost 5 bases; unmatched junction nucleotides: 4. In germline, CDR1 is LGHNA, CDR2 YNFKEQ. CDR3 region: CASSQGLAGGGHEQYF. Written as DNA, the CDR3 is TGTGCCAGCAGCCAAGGACTAGCGGGAGGGGGTCACGAGCAGTACTTC.

This clone was detected once. The V gene is TRBV21-1, the J gene TRBJ2-6; the table's TRBD1 call for D was not verified on the DNA. TRBV21-1 is flagged as a pseudogene. This CDR3 has 20 amino acids. In DNA form, the CDR3 reads TGTGCCAGCAGCAGGGAACTTCAGGGGGCGGCGGATTCTGGGGCCAACGTCCTGACTTTC. Translated: CASSRELQGAADSGANVLTF.

The chain has TRBV7-3 and TRBJ2-3; TRBD2 agrees at 12 bases. This CDR3 is built from 16 residues. V shed 4 bases and J 4 bases; nucleotides not matched to a gene: 6. Germline V gives CDR1 SGHTA, CDR2 FQGTGA. CDR3 amino acids: CASSSGLAGRADTQYF. Written as DNA, the CDR3 is TGTGCCAGCAGCTCCGGACTAGCGGGACGGGCAGATACGCAGTATTTT. The variable domain in full, with the rest retrieved from reference TRBV7-3 and TRBJ2-3, is GAGVSQTPSNKVTEKGKYVELRCDPISGHTALYWYRQSLGQGPEFLIYFQGTGAADDSGLPNDRFFAVRPEGSVSTLKIQRTERGDSAVYLCASSSGLAGRADTQYFGPGTRLTVL.

This clone was detected only a few times. V gene TRBV4-3 combines with J gene TRBJ2-1; maybe TRBD2 (6 bases). This CDR3 has 16 residues. Germline V gives CDR1 LGHNA, CDR2 YSLEER. Between the trimmed V and J ends, which lost 4 bases and 4 bases, there was a span of 17 bases. The CDR3 loop is CASSPPSAGLYNEQFF. For the CDR3, the DNA is TGCGCCAGCAGCCCCCCCTCGGCGGGATTGTACAATGAGCAGTTCTTC.

V gene TRBV5-6 combines with J gene TRBJ2-2, with D unclear. Trimming pared 1 base from V and 4 bases from J, leaving 5 bases between. The CDR3 extends over 13 amino acids. CDR1 and CDR2 (germline): SGHDT, YYEEEE. CDR3 amino acids: CASSLYRTGELFF. CDR3 DNA: TGTGCCAGCAGCTTGTATCGCACCGGGGAGCTGTTTTTT. The full variable domain, in which reference TRBV5-6 and TRBJ2-2 provide the parts outside the CDR3, is DAGVTQSPTHLIKTRGQQVTLRCSPKSGHDTVSWYQQALGQGPQFIFQYYEEEERQRGNFPDRFSGHQFPNYSSELNVNALLLGDSALYLCASSLYRTGELFFGEGSRLTVL.